These 4 T cell receptor beta chains came from one sample sequenced in a study of CXCR3-negative and CXCR3-positive naive CD8 T cells (dated by TCRdb to about 2019). The investigation overall reported the following: Compared with CXCR3-negative naive cells, CXCR3-positive naive cells had TRB CDR3s with higher hydrophobicity (lower Kidera factor 4), lower energy, and higher strength and volume indices.

Sequencing was performed on a NextSeq 550. The Human TCR Profiling Kit (MiLaboratory) was used to make UMI-labeled 5' RACE TRB cDNA libraries. Following TCRdb reprocessing, every CDR3 protein sequence forms one entry, and DNA is not provided. The table kept for this sample lists 75,000 to 100,000 distinct CDR3 sequences. The top ten constitute about 1% of the sample. These receptors lack a known antigen. Sequenced sample: naive CXCR3+ CD8+ T cells from blood. This specimen's cell subset or site label, interpreted: CD45RO-CCR7+CD27+CD95- naive CD8+ T cells expressing CXCR3 (TNR3+). These receptors all come from a human donor in good health. Some clones in this sample may be carry-over from other donors' samples.

The V gene is TRBV28, the J gene TRBJ2-1; the D call from TCRdb, TRBD2, cannot be confirmed without DNA. The CDR3 runs to 15 residues. Germline loops: CDR1 MDHEN, CDR2 SYDVKM. The CDR3 protein is CASSFLTSGYNEQFF.

The chain employs TRBV4-3 and TRBJ1-5; TCRdb names TRBD1, which stays unverified in the absence of DNA. Germline-derived CDR1 and CDR2 are LGHNA and YSLEER. The CDR3 extends over 15 amino acids. The CDR3 is CASSQDPTGNQPQHF.

The chain employs TRBV29-1 and TRBJ2-7; TCRdb indicates TRBD1, and absent DNA this call remains unverified. The CDR3 is made up of 12 amino acids. The germline V gene has CDR1 SQVTM and CDR2 ANQGSEA. The CDR3 protein is CSVEGKPGEQYF.

The chain recombines TRBV7-2 with TRBJ2-7; TCRdb outputs TRBD1, but without DNA this stays unchecked. There are 18 residues in the CDR3. Germline V lookup: CDR1 SGHTA, CDR2 FQGNSA. CDR3 in amino acids: CASSLIGTGGQFFGEQYF. The full variable domain, rest sourced from reference TRBV7-2 and TRBJ2-7, is GAGVSQSPSNKVTEKGKDVELRCDPISGHTALYWYRQSLGQGLEFLIYFQGNSAPDKSGLPSDRFSAERTGGSVSTLTIQRTQQEDSAVYLCASSLIGTGGQFFGEQYFGPGTRLTVT.